Listed below are T cell receptor beta chains from one sample, sequenced in a study of cytomegalovirus exposure and HLA in healthy donors. Libraries were prepared by immunoSEQ multiplex PCR; TCRdb keeps only in-frame clonotypes and omits some of them. The data show about 140,000 clones, 60% to 80% seen once. The specimen was PBMCs. The receptors were sampled from a male donor in good health and CMV-seronegative. Both conserved end residues are part of each CDR3. The D gene is left open where the match is weak. Not every row has a clone size; where given, it reads once, few, many or a size class.

J gene: TRBJ1-2
clone size: -
D gene: -
V gene: TRBV30
CDR3 DNA: TGTGCCTGGAATTCAGGGTCTAACTATGGCTACACCTTC
CDR3 protein: CAWNSGSNYGYTF

J gene: TRBJ2-1
clone size: -
D gene: TRBD2
V gene: TRBV7-2
CDR3 DNA: TGTGCCAGCAGCATGACTAGCGGGCCCTACAATGAGCAGTTCTTC
CDR3 protein: CASSMTSGPYNEQFF

J gene: TRBJ1-1
clone size: -
D gene: -
V gene: TRBV28
CDR3 DNA: TGTGCCAGCAGTTTTAAACTCCTTGAAGCTTTCTTT
CDR3 protein: CASSFKLLEAFF

J gene: TRBJ1-1
clone size: -
D gene: TRBD1
V gene: TRBV13
CDR3 DNA: TGTGCCAGCAGCTCAACGACAGGGGGCAGGACTGAAGCTTTCTTT
CDR3 protein: CASSSTTGGRTEAFF

J gene: TRBJ2-2
clone size: -
D gene: TRBD2
V gene: TRBV27
CDR3 DNA: TGTGCCAGCAGTTTAGCACCTGCTTTGGGGGGGACCCCTGGGGAGCTGTTTTTT
CDR3 protein: CASSLAPALGGTPGELFF

J gene: TRBJ2-5
clone size: -
D gene: TRBD1
V gene: TRBV5-1
CDR3 DNA: TGCGCCAGCAGCGGGGACAGTGAGGGGCGTACCCAGTACTTC
CDR3 protein: CASSGDSEGRTQYF

J gene: TRBJ2-7
clone size: once
D gene: -
V gene: TRBV11-2
CDR3 DNA: TGTGCCAGCAGCTCCCAAGGGGTCCGCTACGAGCAGTACTTC
CDR3 protein: CASSSQGVRYEQYF

J gene: TRBJ1-2
clone size: -
D gene: -
V gene: TRBV5-4
CDR3 DNA: TGTGCCAGCAGCCTAGACGTGGATGGCTACACCTTC
CDR3 protein: CASSLDVDGYTF

J gene: TRBJ2-1
clone size: -
D gene: -
V gene: TRBV7-9
CDR3 DNA: TGTGCCAGCAGCTTAGGTGAGGACAATGAGCAGTTCTTC
CDR3 protein: CASSLGEDNEQFF

J gene: TRBJ1-2
clone size: -
D gene: TRBD1
V gene: TRBV5-1
CDR3 DNA: TGCGCCAGCAGCCGACAGGGCGAGGAGTATGGCTACACCTTC
CDR3 protein: CASSRQGEEYGYTF

J gene: TRBJ2-5
clone size: -
D gene: TRBD2
V gene: TRBV13
CDR3 DNA: TGTGCCAGCAGCTCCCGGAGCGGGGGGCCCTCACAAGAGACCCAGTACTTC
CDR3 protein: CASSSRSGGPSQETQYF

J gene: TRBJ1-2
clone size: -
D gene: -
V gene: TRBV30
CDR3 DNA: TGTGCCTGGAGTGTACGGGTTGGCTACACCTTC
CDR3 protein: CAWSVRVGYTF

J gene: TRBJ2-7
clone size: -
D gene: TRBD1
V gene: TRBV6-5
CDR3 DNA: TGTGCCAGCAGTAGGAGACAGGGGGGCCTATACGAGCAGTACTTC
CDR3 protein: CASSRRQGGLYEQYF

J gene: TRBJ2-7
clone size: -
D gene: TRBD1
V gene: TRBV25-1
CDR3 DNA: TGTGCCAGCAGCAAGGGACAGGCTTACGAGCAGTACTTC
CDR3 protein: CASSKGQAYEQYF

J gene: TRBJ2-2
clone size: -
D gene: -
V gene: TRBV30
CDR3 DNA: TGTGCCTGGAACTCAAAAGCCGGCACCGGGGAGCTGTTTTTT
CDR3 protein: CAWNSKAGTGELFF

J gene: TRBJ2-2
clone size: -
D gene: -
V gene: TRBV19
CDR3 DNA: TGTGCCAGTAGTCCAACAAGGGGGGGGAACACCGGGGAGCTGTTTTTT
CDR3 protein: CASSPTRGGNTGELFF

J gene: TRBJ1-2
clone size: -
D gene: TRBD1
V gene: TRBV7-2
CDR3 DNA: TGTGCCAGCAGCATGGGACAGGGGGCGTATGGCTACACCTTC
CDR3 protein: CASSMGQGAYGYTF

J gene: TRBJ1-1
clone size: few
D gene: -
V gene: TRBV18
CDR3 DNA: TGTGCCAGCTCATCCCGGGACACTGAAGCTTTCTTT
CDR3 protein: CASSSRDTEAFF

J gene: TRBJ1-2
clone size: -
D gene: -
V gene: TRBV5-4
CDR3 DNA: TGTGCCAGCAGCTCCGGTACTAACTATGGCTACACCTTC
CDR3 protein: CASSSGTNYGYTF

J gene: TRBJ2-5
clone size: -
D gene: TRBD2
V gene: TRBV15
CDR3 DNA: TGTGCCACCAGAGGGAGCGGGGGGGCGACCCAGTACTTC
CDR3 protein: CATRGSGGATQYF

J gene: TRBJ2-1
clone size: -
D gene: -
V gene: TRBV9
CDR3 DNA: TGTGCCAGCAGCCCAGAACCAGGGGCTGGTGAGCAGTTCTTC
CDR3 protein: CASSPEPGAGEQFF

J gene: TRBJ1-3
clone size: few
D gene: -
V gene: TRBV29-1
CDR3 DNA: TGCAGCGTTGAGATGAGGCCCGGCGCCACCATATATTTT
CDR3 protein: CSVEMRPGATIYF

J gene: TRBJ2-7
clone size: once
D gene: TRBD1
V gene: TRBV11-1
CDR3 DNA: TGTGCCAGCAGCTTAAGCGGACAGGTCGTTTACGAGCAGTACTTC
CDR3 protein: CASSLSGQVVYEQYF

J gene: TRBJ1-5
clone size: -
D gene: -
V gene: TRBV28
CDR3 DNA: TGTGCCAGCAGTCCTGGTCGGTGGAGCAATCAGCCCCAGCATTTT
CDR3 protein: CASSPGRWSNQPQHF

J gene: TRBJ2-7
clone size: once
D gene: -
V gene: TRBV5-1
CDR3 DNA: TGCGCCAGCAGCTCTACTCCAGGCCTCTACGAGCAGTACTTC
CDR3 protein: CASSSTPGLYEQYF

J gene: TRBJ1-3
clone size: -
D gene: -
V gene: TRBV15
CDR3 DNA: TGTGCCACCAGCAAGCCCTCTGGAAACACCATATATTTT
CDR3 protein: CATSKPSGNTIYF

J gene: TRBJ1-5
clone size: -
D gene: -
V gene: TRBV7-2
CDR3 DNA: TGTGCCAGCAGCTTAGCCCCGGGTCCTAATCAGCCCCAGCATTTT
CDR3 protein: CASSLAPGPNQPQHF

J gene: TRBJ1-2
clone size: -
D gene: -
V gene: TRBV12-5
CDR3 DNA: TGTGCTAGTGGTTTGGAGGACAGATACTATGGCTACACCTTC
CDR3 protein: CASGLEDRYYGYTF

J gene: TRBJ1-6
clone size: -
D gene: -
V gene: TRBV6-5
CDR3 DNA: TGTGCCAGCAGTTACTCCCCAGTACCCAATTCACCCCTCCACTTT
CDR3 protein: CASSYSPVPNSPLHF

J gene: TRBJ1-1
clone size: -
D gene: -
V gene: TRBV6-5
CDR3 DNA: TGTGCCAGCAGGAGCACAGGTACCCTGAACACTGAAGCTTTCTTT
CDR3 protein: CASRSTGTLNTEAFF

J gene: TRBJ1-1
clone size: -
D gene: TRBD1
V gene: TRBV27
CDR3 DNA: TGTGCCAGCAGTCCCACAGGGGTTGAAGCTTTCTTT
CDR3 protein: CASSPTGVEAFF

J gene: TRBJ2-3
clone size: -
D gene: TRBD2
V gene: TRBV4-1
CDR3 DNA: TGCGCCAGCAGCCAAGTAGCAGCGGGGGGCGGAGATACGCAGTATTTT
CDR3 protein: CASSQVAAGGGDTQYF

J gene: TRBJ2-5
clone size: -
D gene: TRBD1
V gene: TRBV29-1
CDR3 DNA: TGCAGCGTCGACAGGGGTCGACAAGAGACCCAGTACTTC
CDR3 protein: CSVDRGRQETQYF

J gene: TRBJ2-6
clone size: -
D gene: -
V gene: TRBV6-1
CDR3 DNA: TGTGCCAGCAGTCTTACAGGGTCCGGGGCCAACGTCCTGACTTTC
CDR3 protein: CASSLTGSGANVLTF

J gene: TRBJ2-3
clone size: -
D gene: TRBD2
V gene: TRBV5-1
CDR3 DNA: TGCGCCAGCAGCTTGGGGCGGGGGGGCCTCGATACGCAGTATTTT
CDR3 protein: CASSLGRGGLDTQYF

J gene: TRBJ2-3
clone size: -
D gene: -
V gene: TRBV7-9
CDR3 DNA: TGTGCCAGCAGTCCCCTCGGACACGATACGCAGTATTTT
CDR3 protein: CASSPLGHDTQYF

J gene: TRBJ2-1
clone size: -
D gene: TRBD2
V gene: TRBV7-3
CDR3 DNA: TGTGCCAGCAGCTTCGAGGGACCCCGGGAGGGCGATGAGCAGTTCTTC
CDR3 protein: CASSFEGPREGDEQFF

J gene: TRBJ1-2
clone size: -
D gene: TRBD1
V gene: TRBV10-3
CDR3 DNA: TGTGCCAGCCGAGGGACAGGGGGAGGTTTGAACTATGGCTACACCTTC
CDR3 protein: CASRGTGGGLNYGYTF

J gene: TRBJ2-7
clone size: -
D gene: TRBD2
V gene: TRBV30
CDR3 DNA: TGTGCCTGGAGTTTGGCGGGGGGGCCGTTCGAGCAGTACTTC
CDR3 protein: CAWSLAGGPFEQYF

J gene: TRBJ2-4
clone size: few
D gene: -
V gene: TRBV10-1
CDR3 DNA: TGCGCCAGCAGTGATGCTTCGGTAGCCAAAAACATTCAGTACTTC
CDR3 protein: CASSDASVAKNIQYF

J gene: TRBJ1-2
clone size: once
D gene: TRBD1
V gene: TRBV9
CDR3 DNA: TGTGCCAGCACCCAAGACGAGACAGGGGGAGTGACATCTAACTATGGCTACACCTTC
CDR3 protein: CASTQDETGGVTSNYGYTF

J gene: TRBJ2-2
clone size: -
D gene: TRBD2
V gene: TRBV7-2
CDR3 DNA: TGTGCCAGCAGTCAGACTAGCGGGGGGGCCGGGGAGCTGTTTTTT
CDR3 protein: CASSQTSGGAGELFF

J gene: TRBJ2-2
clone size: -
D gene: TRBD1
V gene: TRBV27
CDR3 DNA: TGTGCCAGCAGCCCCCTGTTGACAGGGATTGTCGCCGGGGAGCTGTTTTTT
CDR3 protein: CASSPLLTGIVAGELFF

J gene: TRBJ2-1
clone size: -
D gene: -
V gene: TRBV5-1
CDR3 DNA: TGCGCCAGCAGCTCCGGGGCGGGGAGCTCCTACAATGAGCAGTTCTTC
CDR3 protein: CASSSGAGSSYNEQFF

J gene: TRBJ2-5
clone size: -
D gene: -
V gene: TRBV12-5
CDR3 DNA: TGTGCTAGTGGTTTACGGCGGGGCCAAGAGACCCAGTACTTC
CDR3 protein: CASGLRRGQETQYF

J gene: TRBJ2-1
clone size: -
D gene: -
V gene: TRBV5-1
CDR3 DNA: TGCGCCAGCAGCGAGACTTCAGCCTACAATGAGCAGTTCTTC
CDR3 protein: CASSETSAYNEQFF

J gene: TRBJ1-3
clone size: -
D gene: TRBD1
V gene: TRBV19
CDR3 DNA: TGTGCCAGTAGTCCGAGGGACAGGGGTAACACCATATATTTT
CDR3 protein: CASSPRDRGNTIYF